This TCR beta chain was identified in a study of T cells after yellow fever vaccination. About the study: Researchers used CD3, CD45RA, CCR7 and CD95 to sort out EM, EMRA, CM and Tscm memory subsets. The study, taken as a whole, reports: Relatively few clonotypes were ones that appeared in both CD4 and CD8 compartments.

5'RACE template switching generated TCR cDNA, adding a universal primer site and UMIs. Using its own MiXCR run on the 5' RACE reads, TCRdb lists one record per CDR3 protein. The sample shows 15,000 or so distinct CDR3 sequences, 4% of them seen only once. The length of the CDR3 is 15 residues. With V trimmed by 5 bases and J by 10 bases, 7 bases remained unmatched. In germline, CDR1 is SGHTA, CDR2 FQGNSA. This clonotype was detected many times. The specimen was PBMCs, either bulk or a sorted T-cell subset (CD4+, CD8+, memory, or dextramer-sorted; not recorded which), collected 15 days after the yellow fever booster vaccination. This sequence joins TRBV7-2 and TRBJ1-6, with 11 bases identical to TRBD1. The clonotype was recovered from a man younger than 40 who received the YFV17D yellow fever vaccine. The CDR3 region has the DNA TGTGCCAGCAGCGATTGGACAGGGGGCCGATCACCCCTCCACTTT. It codes for CASSDWTGGRSPLHF.